One T cell receptor (beta chain) is described in this entry. Its antigen is as yet unknown. The sample is drawn from a study of response to subunit inactivated influenza vaccine. Overall study findings and caveats: Authors suggested each seasonal flu vaccination may recruit only limited numbers of new T cells.

The trim removed 4 bases at V and 5 bases at J, leaving 10 bases unmatched. The CDR3 length is 14 residues. Germline V gives CDR1 DFQATT, CDR2 SNEGSKA (reference sequence). TCRdb reprocessed the RT-PCR reads via MiXCR and lists one record per CDR3 protein. The sample contains 700,000 to 800,000 distinct CDR3 sequences, under 20% of which appear only once. The chain combines TRBV20-1 with TRBJ2-5, with 7 bases lining up with TRBD1. This TCR came from a man between 50 and 59 years old who received an inactivated influenza vaccine. Sequencing used PBMCs from blood, obtained around 5 days after vaccination. CDR3 coding DNA: TGCAGTGCTAACCCACAGGGGTGGGAGGAGACCCAGTACTTC. Translated: CSANPQGWEETQYF.